This is a list of T cell receptor beta chains from one sample in a study of shared clonotypes between healthy human individuals. The data were produced by immunoSEQ multiplex PCR, yet TCRdb's version contains in-frame clones alone and is incomplete. The sample contains roughly 2.2 million clones, around 92% of which appear only once. The sample consisted of naive CD4+ T cells from PBMCs. All receptors derive from a man between 18 and 29 years old in good health. Some clones in this sample may be carry-over from other donors' samples. CDR3s include the opening cysteine and the closing phenylalanine or tryptophan. Fields, in order: clone size, V gene, J gene, CDR3 protein. The size field is filled for only some rows; it gives once, few, many or a size class.

>.|TRBV18|TRBJ2-5
CASSPPDRGGETQYF
>few|TRBV29-1|TRBJ1-5
CSPPGDSRRGPQHF
>.|TRBV25-1|TRBJ2-7
CASRSGRSYEQYF
>few|TRBV29-1|TRBJ1-1
CSVEERGEAFF
>.|TRBV7-2|TRBJ2-7
CASSARQGGYEQYF
>.|TRBV6-1|TRBJ2-3
CASSEGGGVADTQYF
>.|TRBV19|TRBJ2-5
CASSIRVTGQETQYF
>.|TRBV18|TRBJ1-1
CASSQGRDTEAFF
>.|TRBV9|TRBJ2-7
CASSPTGTGFYEQYF
>.|TRBV7-2|TRBJ2-7
CASSLGQGLSYEQYF
>.|TRBV6-1|TRBJ1-2
CASSEGAGGGYTF
>once|TRBV5-4|TRBJ2-1
CASSLGSGRSSEQFF
>.|TRBV5-1|TRBJ2-5
CASTLIGTREETQYF
>once|TRBV4-3|TRBJ2-5
CASSQDIGETQYF
>.|TRBV29-1|TRBJ1-3
CSVDPRGGNTIYF
>.|TRBV9|TRBJ1-3
CASSGFGQSSGNTIYF
>.|TRBV28|TRBJ2-1
CASSSGSQRNEQFF
>.|TRBV6-5|TRBJ1-5
CASSFSWGQPQHF
>.|TRBV6-4|TRBJ2-2
CASSARGQTSPPNTGELFF
>.|TRBV6-5|TRBJ2-7
CASSYDSGRLEQYF
>.|TRBV5-1|TRBJ1-1
CASSLSPTGGQAEAFF
>.|TRBV30|TRBJ1-5
CALRGGGDNQPQHF
>.|TRBV28|TRBJ2-7
CASSLPGNYEQYF
>.|TRBV10-2|TRBJ2-1
CASSESRTSSGGEQFF
>.|TRBV28|TRBJ2-7
CASERGTTFFYEQYF
>.|TRBV7-2|TRBJ1-4
CASSEGQGEKLFF
>.|TRBV11-3|TRBJ2-1
CASSFGQGVDNEQFF
>.|TRBV9|TRBJ1-4
CASSPSGQGVNEKLFF
>.|TRBV7-2|TRBJ2-2
CASSPPGRTGELFF
>.|TRBV2|TRBJ2-7
CASSDGFASGKYEQYF
>.|TRBV10-1|TRBJ2-3
CASSLLRGGKTDTQYF
>.|TRBV5-1|TRBJ1-3
CASSLFTGAGNTIYF
>.|TRBV11-2|TRBJ2-1
CASTRTFPYNEQFF
>.|TRBV28|TRBJ1-4
CASSKGRKNEKLFF
>.|TRBV5-4|TRBJ2-3
CASSPQSDTQYF
>.|TRBV15|TRBJ1-4
CATSRWGPEEKLFF
>.|TRBV7-8|TRBJ2-7
CASSLDSGRPYEQYF
>.|TRBV7-2|TRBJ2-6
CASSSQVLGGANVLTF
>.|TRBV7-9|TRBJ2-3
CASSPVGGRSDTQYF
>.|TRBV7-9|TRBJ1-4
CASSPGLTDNEKLFF
>.|TRBV19|TRBJ2-7
CASSIGRAYEQYF
>.|TRBV11-2|TRBJ2-2
CASSQNPLQGIAGELFF
>once|TRBV28|TRBJ2-7
CASSSLGAKGWYF
>.|TRBV5-6|TRBJ2-7
CASSPTGTASYEQYF
>.|TRBV6-4|TRBJ2-1
CASSKGVLAGVGDEQFF
>.|TRBV30|.
CAWSNRGTRYEQYF
>.|TRBV5-1|TRBJ1-1
CASSLLAGTTEAFF
>.|TRBV27|TRBJ2-4
CASSFQGTLAKNIQYF
>.|TRBV29-1|TRBJ1-1
CSVESTEVEAFF
>.|TRBV6-5|TRBJ1-5
CASSFDSSGNQPQHF
>.|TRBV28|TRBJ1-5
CALSGQGGRGSNQPQHF
>.|TRBV7-9|TRBJ2-5
CASSSTGLPQYF
>.|TRBV9|TRBJ1-1
CASSAQRYTEAFF
>.|TRBV20-1|TRBJ2-1
CSADEGSEQFF
>.|TRBV18|TRBJ1-2
CASSPERGDYTF
>.|TRBV5-6|TRBJ1-1
CASSRRWGAQNTEAFF